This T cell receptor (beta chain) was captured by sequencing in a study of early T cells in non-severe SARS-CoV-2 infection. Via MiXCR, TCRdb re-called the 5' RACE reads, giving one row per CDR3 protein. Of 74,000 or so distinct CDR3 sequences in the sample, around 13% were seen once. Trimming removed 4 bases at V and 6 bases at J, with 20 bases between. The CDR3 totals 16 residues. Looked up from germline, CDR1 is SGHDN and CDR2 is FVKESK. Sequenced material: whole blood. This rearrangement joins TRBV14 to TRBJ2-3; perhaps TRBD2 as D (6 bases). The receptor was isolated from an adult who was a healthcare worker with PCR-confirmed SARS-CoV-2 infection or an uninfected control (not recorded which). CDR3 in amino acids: CASSRLQDPGGDTQYF. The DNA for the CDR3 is TGTGCCAGCAGCCGGTTACAGGATCCCGGAGGGGATACGCAGTATTTT.